This TCR beta chain was retrieved from a study of Ad26.COV2.S vaccination and SARS-CoV-2 variants. Study findings and constraints: Total T cell responses, in the TCR breadth and depth analyses, may have been underestimated.

The treatment: around 19 received Ad26.COV2.S at low or high dose, single or two shots; about 5 received placebo; per-sample allocation not given. Samples came from day 63 after the first vaccine or placebo injection. About this clone: What it binds is not known.

The table came from immunoSEQ multiplex PCR; TCRdb's copy has only in-frame clones and leaves some out. The sample has about 330,000 clones; 75% to 90% are singletons. The V end lost 5 bases, the J end lost 0 bases, and 11 bases lay between the germline ends. From germline, CDR1 is MDHEN and CDR2 SYDVKM. The CDR3 runs 14 residues. The TCR comes from a person aged 18-60 years who received the Ad26.COV2.S COVID-19 vaccine or a placebo. Source: peripheral blood, taken in a trial of Ad26.COV2.S vaccine versus placebo. The chain links TRBV28 to TRBJ2-7; D not certain. This CDR3 reads CASSPALGSYEQYV. The CDR3 DNA sequence: TGTGCCAGCAGTCCAGCCCTAGGCTCCTACGAGCAGTACGTC.